This entry features one TCR beta chain sequence. Antigen: not known. Noted treatment: approximately nine-day PBMC culture with coronavirus spike peptide pools or control peptides (ViraFEST assay). The data originate from a study of vaccination and CD4 T cells after COVID-19. The CDR3 has 16 residues. The trim removed 2 bases at V and 2 bases at J, leaving 5 bases unmatched. Germline V gene lookup returns CDR1 MNHEY and CDR2 SMNVEV (reference sequence). Cultured CD4+ T cells had their DNA profiled by the Oncomine TCR Beta short-read assay. TCRdb re-derived calls from the PCR reads in MiXCR, one entry per CDR3 protein. Of about 15,000 distinct CDR3 sequences in the sample, under 60% were seen once.

The sequences come from CD4+ T cells from blood, cultured in vitro, collected before SARS-CoV-2 vaccination. The rearrangement links TRBV27 to TRBJ2-1; TRBD1 aligns across 8 bases. This clonotype was sampled from a human donor who had recovered from COVID-19. The CDR3 DNA reads as TGTGCCAGCAGTTTAAGTGGGACAGGCACCTACAATGAGCAGTTCTTC. This sequence encodes CASSLSGTGTYNEQFF.